The rows below give T cell receptor beta chains drawn from one sample of a study of blood T cell repertoires in COVID-19. Repertoires were generated with immunoSEQ multiplex PCR, while TCRdb's copy carries only in-frame clones and drops some. In the table there are about 130,000 clones, roughly 85% of which are singletons. Input material: peripheral blood. The receptors come from a human donor in a cohort sampled during active COVID-19. The conserved cysteine and the conserved F or W are not part of the CDR3 here. Clone sizes are given selectively: once, few, many, or a class where the clone is expanded.

TRBV6-1 | 12 | NA | ASSEWWSAETQY
TRBV6-5 | 12 | NA | ASLAGSSYNEQF
TRBV6-2/TRBV6-3 | 12 | NA | ASSYAGGAETQY
TRBV18 | 17 | NA | ASSPPLALAGGRQETQY
TRBV5-8 | 13 | NA | ASSRGTGANEKLF
TRBV4-3 | 13 | NA | ASSQETGGTDEQF
TRBV5-6 | 9 | NA | ASSSLREQF
TRBV10-3 | 11 | NA | AIPGHVYEKLF
TRBV9 | 16 | NA | ASNPGSSGRAIADTQY
TRBV30 | 15 | NA | AWSADTSHLGNQPQH
TRBV9 | 13 | NA | ASSPYQGTTGELF
TRBV28 | 13 | once | ASTRPGIANYGYT
TRBV30 | 12 | NA | AWRPGQGFWEQF
TRBV2 | 11 | NA | ASRYTTNEKLF
TRBV5-4 | 14 | NA | ASRVEPRGGDHTQY
TRBV7-9 | 12 | NA | ASSLAGRRETQY
TRBV2 | 12 | NA | ASSTGISYNEQF
TRBV5-1 | 13 | NA | ASSLEGARTDTQY
TRBV29-1 | 12 | NA | SAWAWQMNTEAF
TRBV30 | 12 | NA | AWSGTATNEKLF
TRBV19 | 12 | NA | ASSIEGLGGEQF
TRBV30 | 12 | NA | AWSVQGGTGELF
TRBV27 | 12 | NA | ASSPGQGWRGYT
TRBV7-8 | 13 | NA | ASSLPGQGNNEQF
TRBV14 | 12 | NA | ASSQVGRGETQY
TRBV18 | 15 | NA | ASSLQGTSSYNSPLH
TRBV7-2 | 12 | NA | ASSLRADTDTQY
TRBV7-2 | 11 | NA | ASRIDRIGEQY
TRBV30 | 11 | NA | AWSILGSYGYT
TRBV7-2 | 14 | NA | ASSLGPQSSGNTIY
TRBV5-1 | 13 | few | ASSVLSGESDTQY
TRBV3-1/TRBV3-2 | 13 | few | ASSQRGGMINEQF
TRBV6-2/TRBV6-3 | 11 | few | ASSWASPGELF
TRBV3-1/TRBV3-2 | 11 | once | ASSHPPSYGYT
TRBV2 | 11 | NA | ASSSGAAGTQY
TRBV19 | 11 | once | ASSEREVDTQY
TRBV30 | 11 | NA | AWSGAWGDGYT
TRBV4-3 | 13 | NA | ASSQVLGHYTEAF
TRBV2 | 12 | NA | ASRGPSVGNEQF
TRBV7-2 | 14 | NA | ASSLQGLASYNEQF
TRBV12-3/TRBV12-4 | 10 | NA | ASSFGGYEQY
TRBV20-1 | 12 | NA | SASGGFGFNEQF
TRBV6-2/TRBV6-3 | 10 | NA | ASSLTGSGYT
TRBV9 | 10 | once | ASSTGIYGYT
TRBV6-6 | 13 | once | ASNGVESGANVLT
TRBV7-2 | 11 | NA | ASSQWGGETQY
TRBV7-2 | 12 | NA | ASSVKGVNNEQF
TRBV2 | 11 | NA | AGDTGRSYEQY
TRBV6-6 | 15 | few | ASSLGTSGGTFYEQY
TRBV5-1 | 13 | few | ASSFVDGSTDTQY
TRBV13 | 13 | NA | ASSRGQGLSYEQY
TRBV19 | 9 | NA | ASGAGETQY
TRBV5-6 | 14 | NA | ASSSIRAGDTDTQY
TRBV7-2 | 11 | NA | ASSSRQGGEAF
TRBV15 | 11 | NA | ATSGGTGAGYT
TRBV25-1 | 12 | NA | ASSHEAGMYGYT
TRBV6-2/TRBV6-3 | 14 | many | ASSYPTGVPNEKLF
TRBV18 | 15 | NA | ASSPEEIATSGNTIY
TRBV4-3 | 13 | NA | ASSQASGAYNEQF
TRBV30 | 12 | NA | AWSPAGGTDTQY